Below are 2 T cell receptor beta chains sequenced from a single sample in a study of early T cells in non-severe SARS-CoV-2 infection. Via MiXCR, TCRdb re-called the 5' RACE reads, giving one row per CDR3 protein. The sample carries roughly 72,000 distinct CDR3 sequences, more than 10% recorded once. The sequenced sample consisted of whole blood. These receptors came from an adult who was a healthcare worker with PCR-confirmed SARS-CoV-2 infection or an uninfected control (not recorded which).

This clonotype was detected many times. J is TRBJ2-2 and V is TRBV5-1, with 9 positions matching TRBD1. V was clipped by 2 bases and J by 2 bases; unmatched bases: 4. The CDR3 covers 16 residues. The germline V gene encodes CDR1 SGHRS and CDR2 YFSETQ. The CDR3 is CASSLRQGGNTGELFF. The CDR3, as DNA: TGCGCCAGCAGCTTAAGACAGGGGGGCAACACCGGGGAGCTGTTTTTT.

V and J are TRBV7-9 and TRBJ2-3, with 10 bases lining up with TRBD2. The germline gives CDR1 SEHNR, CDR2 FQNEAQ (reference sequence). V gave up 1 base and J gave up 6 bases; unmatched junction bases: 7. The CDR3 runs to 16 residues. In nucleotides, the CDR3 is TGTGCCAGCAGCTTAGAGCGGGAGGGCCTTGCGGATACGCAGTATTTT. Protein sequence: CASSLEREGLADTQYF.